This T cell receptor beta chain comes out of a study of sequential checkpoint blockade in melanoma. This clone has at least ten counts. Using immunoSEQ multiplex PCR, the repertoire was profiled, and TCRdb retains in-frame clones only, with some absent. Of 8,000 to 10,000 clones in the sample, nearly 25% are singletons; the top ten hold about a sixth. The CDR3 totals 13 residues. The germline V gene has CDR1 MGHRA and CDR2 YSYEKL. The V and J ends lost 1 base and 4 bases respectively, with 8 bases between them. Noted treatment: randomized to nivolumab then ipilimumab (arm A) or the reverse (arm B). The material sequenced was tumor tissue (inferred from file names), taken from a patient given nivolumab and ipilimumab in sequence. The source is a human donor with melanoma. The chain carries TRBV4-1 and TRBJ2-7; D possibly uses TRBD1 or TRBD2 (5 bases each). The CDR3 nucleotides are TGCGCCAGCAGCCAAGGGGGGTCTTACGAGCAGTACTTC. Its protein is CASSQGGSYEQYF.